The clone carrying this TCR beta chain occurred many times. The antigen is not known. The sample originates from a study of human T cells and chemical hapten exposure. Study-wide context: A patient group, mainly female, showed alopecia areata, totalis or universalis.

Library construction involved attaching unique molecular identifiers to individual cDNA molecules, which allowed quantitative, reproducible TCR counting. TCRdb itself ran the RACE reads through MiXCR, one entry per CDR3 protein. In the table there are 350,000 or so distinct CDR3 sequences, about 7% of which are singletons. This sample's time point: patch test 1, 2 weeks after DPC sensitization. Treatment given: therapeutic diphenylcyclopropenone sensitization with weekly scalp DPC. V lost 1 base to trimming and J lost 3 bases, with 15 bases between them. This CDR3 has 16 residues. Overall study findings and caveats: No change in TCRs above 1 in 1000 frequency was produced by DPC sensitization. Donors were affected by alopecia, so their immune reaction might vary from that of healthy individuals.

The material sequenced was whole blood, taken in connection with sensitization to the hapten diphenylcyclopropenone (DPC). This chain connects TRBV12-3 or TRBV12-4 to TRBJ1-1; D uncertain. The clonotype was recovered from a woman aged 18-35 years with alopecia areata. Some clones in this sample may be carry-over from other donors' samples. CDR3 nucleotides: TGTGCCAGCAGTTTAGAGGCCGCAAATGGGGACACTGAAGCTTTCTTT. As protein: CASSLEAANGDTEAFF.